Listed here are 2 T cell receptor beta chains from one sample, sequenced in a study of T cell repertoires in cytomegalovirus infection (dated by TCRdb to about 2019). Sequencing was performed on an Illumina HiSeq 1500. TCRdb reprocessed the public reads (quality trimming at Q25 with fastp, clone calling with MiXCR) and kept in-frame beta chains. Identical CDR3 proteins give one entry, which carries the most common genes and DNA. Here the sample has about 230,000 distinct CDR3 sequences; roughly 22% occur a single time. The biggest ten clones account for roughly 20% of the sample. The sequenced material came from CD8+ T cells from PBMCs. The receptors stem from a human donor in good health (CMV status not recorded). Some clones in this sample may be carry-over from other donors' samples.

The chain joins TRBV28 to TRBJ2-5; either TRBD1 or TRBD2 may fit D (5 bases each). CDR3 length equals 14 residues. Germline V gene lookup returns CDR1 MDHEN and CDR2 SYDVKM. The V end lost 2 bases, the J end lost 4 bases, and 11 bases lay between the germline ends. The CDR3 region has the DNA TGTGCCAGCAGTTTAGGGGGAGCCATAGAGACCCAGTACTTC. The encoded protein is CASSLGGAIETQYF.

In this sample, this clonotype turned up a few times. The V and J genes are TRBV7-8 and TRBJ1-1; 7 bases align to TRBD1. This CDR3 comprises 15 residues. Trimming cost V 0 bases and J 3 bases; bases outside gene matches: 4. Germline-derived CDR1 and CDR2 are SGHVS and FQNEAQ. CDR3 protein: CASSLAHRGDTEAFF. CDR3 in DNA: TGTGCCAGCAGCTTAGCGCACAGGGGTGACACTGAAGCTTTCTTT.